Listed below are T cell receptor beta chains from one sample, sequenced in a study of cytomegalovirus exposure and HLA in healthy donors. The data were produced by immunoSEQ multiplex PCR, yet TCRdb's version contains in-frame clones alone and is incomplete. The sample has approximately 110,000 clones, roughly 83% seen once. Sequencing used PBMCs. These receptors originate from a young woman in good health and CMV-seropositive. The CDR3 runs from the conserved cysteine through the conserved F or W.

CASSRSSGGYEQYF	TRBV7-3	TRBJ2-7
CASSEGQGNTEAFF	TRBV5-1	TRBJ1-1
CASRGQGSSYEQYF	TRBV13	TRBJ2-7
CASSVLAQGNYGYTF	TRBV5-4	TRBJ1-2
CASSSDRGPGNTIYF	TRBV7-8	TRBJ1-3
CASSMTGVQPQHF	TRBV19	TRBJ1-5
CASRSPGGRGYTF	TRBV6-5	TRBJ1-2
CASSIGTAEEKLFF	TRBV19	TRBJ1-4
CSVEGLGRSGANVLTF	TRBV29-1	TRBJ2-6
CASSPFPPGLAGGGDYEQYF	TRBV27	TRBJ2-7
CASSEGSGRDEQFF	TRBV10-1	TRBJ2-1
CASSEGQGNEKLFF	TRBV6-1	TRBJ1-4
CASTGNGNYGYTF	TRBV18	TRBJ1-2
CASSEAGTGNTGELFF	TRBV25-1	TRBJ2-2
CASSLGTMNTEAFF	TRBV5-5	TRBJ1-1
CASSVVEGTKNIQYF	TRBV9	TRBJ2-4
CASSQGIWPGELFF	TRBV4-1	TRBJ2-2
CASRNREAFF	TRBV6-5	TRBJ1-1